This T cell receptor beta chain was found in a study of blood T cell repertoires in COVID-19 (dated by TCRdb to 2020 to 2022). About the study as a whole: Samples covering the acute and convalescent phases of COVID-19 were provided by collaborators in the United States, Italy and Spain. The prospective study material was composed of cDNA or gDNA derived from T cells, B-cell-depleted T cells, or PBMCs. Subjects who had been exposed to COVID-19, were actively infected with it, or had recovered from it provided the deeply sampled blood TCRbeta repertoires that made up the dataset. A freely available public database, intended as a resource for researchers studying the immune response to SARS-CoV-2, is where the repertoires were released. Samples came from the ongoing ImmuneRACE study (first 160 participants) plus 1,254 subjects from 6 global collaborators. A de-identified subject ID, COVID-19 status, age in years and sex were almost always included in the sample metadata. HLA class I and class II types, where available, came from metadata supplied by the sample provider rather than from assay-based typing.

A remark on this clone: The antigen it binds to is not known. No clone much larger than this one lies a single base away; base qualities are absent.

General findings and caveats noted by the study authors: The amount of clinical and demographic metadata varied by source and participant and was provided uncurated.

Each collaborating institution followed its own protocols to collect whole blood in K2EDTA tubes. For TCRbeta analysis, collaborators shipped samples as frozen whole blood, isolated PBMCs, or DNA extracted from either of those sample types. TCRbeta CDR3 regions were amplified from genomic DNA using the immunoSEQ Assay, a bias-controlled multiplex PCR. The original pipeline was this. The number of nucleated cells in each sample was estimated from the amplification of reference gene primers within the assay. To quantify the absolute abundance of each unique TCRbeta CDR3 rearrangement, sequence reads were collapsed and filtered. For each sample, productive Simpson clonality was calculated by taking the square root of Simpson's diversity index across productive rearrangements. Sourced from immuneACCESS, this table was stored by TCRdb with only in-frame sequences that have V and J called. A share of the clones is absent; for the studies checked, an unresolved V gene accounts for under half, and the remainder has no known explanation. V, J and clone size were drawn from that table, and D and trimming were deduced from the DNA. This sample has around 140,000 clones in its table, and 80% to 85% of those were observed once. The top ten constitute approximately 1.5% of the sample.

This sequence originates from a man between 60 and 75 years old with acute or convalescent COVID-19. Sequencing was done on a sample of peripheral blood.

The sequenced DNA: TGCGCCAGCAAGATTTATGCCAGCTCCTACGAGCAGTACTTC. Translated, it reads CASKIYASSYEQYF. This receptor chain uses TRBV5-1 and TRBJ2-7, with no reliable assignment of the D segment. The germline V gene encodes CDR1 SGHRS and CDR2 YFSETQ. The CDR3 has 14 amino acids, counting the end cysteine and phenylalanine. Of all the DNA, just the CDR3 is kept, 42 bases in frame from base 1. V and J lose 6 bases and 0 bases, and a span of 13 bases separates them.